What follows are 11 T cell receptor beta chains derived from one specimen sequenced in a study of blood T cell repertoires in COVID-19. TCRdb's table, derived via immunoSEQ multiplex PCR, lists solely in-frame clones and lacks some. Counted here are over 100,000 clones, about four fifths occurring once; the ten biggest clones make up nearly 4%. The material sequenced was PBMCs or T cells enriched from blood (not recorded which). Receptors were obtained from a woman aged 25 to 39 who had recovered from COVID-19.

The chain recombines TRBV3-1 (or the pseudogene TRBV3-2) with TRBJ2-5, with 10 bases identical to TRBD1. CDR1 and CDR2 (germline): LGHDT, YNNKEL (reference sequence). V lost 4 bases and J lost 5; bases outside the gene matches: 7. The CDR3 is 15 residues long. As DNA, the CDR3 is TGTGCCAGCAGCCTTCCGACAGGGGGCATCGAGACCCAGTACTTC. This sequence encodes CASSLPTGGIETQYF.

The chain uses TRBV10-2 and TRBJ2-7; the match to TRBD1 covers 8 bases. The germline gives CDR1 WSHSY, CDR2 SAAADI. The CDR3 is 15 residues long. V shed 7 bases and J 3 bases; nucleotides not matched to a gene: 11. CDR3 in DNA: TGCGCCAGCATCAAGGACAGGGTGTCGGGCTACGAGCAGTACTTC. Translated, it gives CASIKDRVSGYEQYF.

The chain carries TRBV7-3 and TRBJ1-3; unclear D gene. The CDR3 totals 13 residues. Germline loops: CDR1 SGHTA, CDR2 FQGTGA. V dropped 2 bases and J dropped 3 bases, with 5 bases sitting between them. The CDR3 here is CASSLEGGNTIYF. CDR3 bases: TGTGCCAGCAGCTTAGAGGGTGGAAACACCATATATTTT.

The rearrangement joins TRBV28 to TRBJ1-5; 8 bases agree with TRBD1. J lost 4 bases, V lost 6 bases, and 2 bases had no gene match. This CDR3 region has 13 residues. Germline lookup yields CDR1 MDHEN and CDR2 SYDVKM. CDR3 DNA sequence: TGTGCCAGCAGGCGGACAGGGAATCAGCCCCAGCATTTT. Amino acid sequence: CASRRTGNQPQHF.

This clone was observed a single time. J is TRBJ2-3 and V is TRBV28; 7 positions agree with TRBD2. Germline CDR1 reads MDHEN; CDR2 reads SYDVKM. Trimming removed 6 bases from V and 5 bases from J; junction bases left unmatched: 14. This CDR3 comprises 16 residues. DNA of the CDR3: TGTGCCAGCAGCCCCCTAGGTGCGGGAGAAGGAGATACGCAGTATTTT. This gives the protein CASSPLGAGEGDTQYF.

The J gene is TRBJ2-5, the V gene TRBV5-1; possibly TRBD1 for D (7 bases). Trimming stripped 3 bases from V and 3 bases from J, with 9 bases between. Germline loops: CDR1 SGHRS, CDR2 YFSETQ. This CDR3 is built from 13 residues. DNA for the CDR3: TGCGCCAGCAGCTCCAGGGGGGAAGAGACCCAGTACTTC. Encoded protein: CASSSRGEETQYF.

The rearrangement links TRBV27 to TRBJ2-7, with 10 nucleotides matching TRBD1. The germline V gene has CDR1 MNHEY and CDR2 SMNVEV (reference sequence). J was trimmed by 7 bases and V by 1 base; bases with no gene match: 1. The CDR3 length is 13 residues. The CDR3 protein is CASSLLGQGEQYF. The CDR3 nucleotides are TGTGCCAGCAGTTTATTGGGACAGGGGGAGCAGTACTTC.

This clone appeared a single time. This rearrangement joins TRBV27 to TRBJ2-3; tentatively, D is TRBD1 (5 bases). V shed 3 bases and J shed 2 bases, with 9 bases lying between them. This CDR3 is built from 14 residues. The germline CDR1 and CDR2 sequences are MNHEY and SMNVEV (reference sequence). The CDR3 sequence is CASSFPGFTDTQYF. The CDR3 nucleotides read TGTGCCAGCAGTTTCCCAGGGTTCACAGATACGCAGTATTTT.

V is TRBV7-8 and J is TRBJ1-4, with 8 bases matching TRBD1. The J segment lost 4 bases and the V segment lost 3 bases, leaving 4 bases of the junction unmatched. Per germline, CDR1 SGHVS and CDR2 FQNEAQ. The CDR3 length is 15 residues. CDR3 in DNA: TGTGCCAGCAGCTTGAGCACAGGGGGTAATGAAAAACTGTTTTTT. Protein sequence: CASSLSTGGNEKLFF.

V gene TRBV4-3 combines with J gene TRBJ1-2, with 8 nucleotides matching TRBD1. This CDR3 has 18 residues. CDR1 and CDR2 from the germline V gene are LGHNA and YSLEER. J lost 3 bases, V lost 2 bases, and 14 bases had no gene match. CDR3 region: CASSQRAQGEVFDYGYTF. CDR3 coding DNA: TGCGCCAGCAGCCAAAGGGCACAGGGGGAAGTTTTCGACTATGGCTACACCTTC.

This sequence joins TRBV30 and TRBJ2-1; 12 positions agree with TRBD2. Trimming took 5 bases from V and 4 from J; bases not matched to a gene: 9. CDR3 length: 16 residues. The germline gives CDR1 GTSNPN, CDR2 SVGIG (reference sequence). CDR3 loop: CAWGPSGRALYNEQFF. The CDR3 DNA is TGTGCCTGGGGACCTAGCGGGAGGGCCTTATACAATGAGCAGTTCTTC.